A selection of T cell receptor beta chains follows, all from one sample in a study of CXCR3-negative and CXCR3-positive naive CD8 T cells. TCRdb re-called the 5' RACE reads; every CDR3 protein appears as one record, without DNA. Recorded here are 85,000 to 130,000 distinct CDR3 sequences; the top ten clones represent approximately 0.37%. Sequencing was performed on naive CXCR3+ CD8+ T cells from blood. The receptors come from a human donor in good health. Some clones in this sample may be carry-over from other donors' samples. Each CDR3 is given with its conserved first and last residue. Fields, in order: V gene, CDR3 length, J gene, CDR3 protein.

TRBV29-1	16	TRBJ1-1	CSVLGFTGLLNTEAFF
TRBV30	11	TRBJ2-1	CAWSYSNEQFF
TRBV4-1	13	TRBJ2-1	CASSRGRLNEQFF
TRBV29-1	16	TRBJ1-1	CSVDPTAAGNNTEAFF
TRBV7-9	16	TRBJ2-5	CASSLLRGGHQETQYF
TRBV6-2/TRBV6-3	16	TRBJ2-7	CASSYPDSPISYEQYF
TRBV29-1	14	TRBJ2-2	CSVEVGFGTGELFF
TRBV4-2	17	TRBJ2-7	CASSQGTQQISGHEQYF
TRBV6-2/TRBV6-3	15	TRBJ2-3	CASSSLLAGRDTQYF
TRBV29-1	13	TRBJ2-3	CSVEGLASDTQYF
TRBV7-6	13	TRBJ1-1	CASSLGMDTEAFF
TRBV6-1	16	TRBJ1-1	CASSTGGPGLATEAFF
TRBV30	17	TRBJ2-1	CAWMISGGISSYNEQFF
TRBV27	16	TRBJ2-7	CASSPVGLAGIYEQYF
TRBV4-2	16	TRBJ2-7	CASSQDQWTGGEEQYF
TRBV5-5	14	TRBJ2-1	CASSLATRTGMQFF
TRBV12-3/TRBV12-4	16	TRBJ2-1	CASSPLVGNVADEQFF
TRBV5-1	15	TRBJ1-1	CASSLNLGGGTEAFF
TRBV6-2/TRBV6-3	15	TRBJ2-7	CASSYGETAPYEQYF
TRBV7-7	16	TRBJ2-5	CASSLGAGWAQETQYF
TRBV7-8	18	TRBJ2-1	CASSLAKLAGGLYNEQFF
TRBV11-2	17	TRBJ2-7	CASSSGVPGQGAYEQYF
TRBV7-6	20	TRBJ2-1	CASSATDLAVGLNYYNEQFF
TRBV5-1	17	TRBJ2-5	CASSPPRVGEVQETQYF
TRBV29-1	14	TRBJ2-1	CSVRLLEAYNEQFF
TRBV10-3	12	TRBJ2-1	CATRDSKNEQFF
TRBV7-9	17	TRBJ2-5	CASSLAIGTGFPETQYF
TRBV6-5	15	TRBJ2-7	CASSYLAGGVYEQYF
TRBV11-2	16	TRBJ2-7	CASRDSGGASSYEQYF
TRBV7-3	15	TRBJ1-1	CASSLEVQDNTEAFF
TRBV9	14	TRBJ1-1	CASSAGQSGPEAFF
TRBV5-6	14	TRBJ2-1	CASSLTSGLNEQFF
TRBV7-9	15	TRBJ2-5	CASSPISGTTKTQYF
TRBV5-1	12	TRBJ2-1	CASSWTRSEQFF
TRBV29-1	15	TRBJ1-2	CSVEGWTGGNYGYTF
TRBV7-6	16	TRBJ2-5	CASSLIAGGYQETQYF
TRBV5-4	18	TRBJ2-3	CVSSLALAGRASTDTQYF
TRBV4-2	14	TRBJ1-2	CASNPQGTSYGYTF
TRBV4-3	16	TRBJ2-7	CASSQARGGHSYEQYF
TRBV15	12	TRBJ1-2	CATRGGDYGYTF
TRBV7-2	16	TRBJ2-1	CASSPSGNNAYNEQFF
TRBV30	13	TRBJ2-2	CACQSLESGELFF
TRBV19	15	TRBJ1-1	CASSISGSGGTEAFF
TRBV3-1	14	TRBJ2-7	CASSPPGEGNEQYF
TRBV4-1	13	TRBJ2-3	CASSQGQVEAQYF
TRBV6-4	15	TRBJ2-2	CASSEDSGGTGELFF
TRBV28	14	TRBJ2-5	CASNSPTAEETQYF
TRBV28	14	TRBJ2-7	CASSLAQDRYEQYF
TRBV7-9	13	TRBJ1-5	CASSLQGNQPQHF
TRBV19	13	TRBJ2-7	CASSHGLDYEQYF
TRBV29-1	15	TRBJ1-2	CSVERPGGGGNGYTF
TRBV28	12	TRBJ2-7	CASSRPSHEQYF
TRBV29-1	14	TRBJ2-1	CSVDGLAGVYEQFF
TRBV7-6	20	TRBJ2-1	CASSVSRDRETRGAYNEQFF